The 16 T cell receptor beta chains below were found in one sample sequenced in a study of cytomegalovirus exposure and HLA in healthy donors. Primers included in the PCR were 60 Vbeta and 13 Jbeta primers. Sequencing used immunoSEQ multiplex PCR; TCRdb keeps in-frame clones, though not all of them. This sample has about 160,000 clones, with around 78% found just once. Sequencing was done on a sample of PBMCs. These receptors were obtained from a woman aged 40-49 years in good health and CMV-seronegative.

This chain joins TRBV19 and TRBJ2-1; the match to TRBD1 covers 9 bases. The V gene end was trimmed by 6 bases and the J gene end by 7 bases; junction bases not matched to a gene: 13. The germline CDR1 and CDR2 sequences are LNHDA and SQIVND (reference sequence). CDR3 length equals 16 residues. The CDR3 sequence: CASSPRDRAGGNEQFF. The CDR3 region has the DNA TGTGCCAGTAGCCCCAGGGACAGGGCTGGAGGGAATGAGCAGTTCTTC.

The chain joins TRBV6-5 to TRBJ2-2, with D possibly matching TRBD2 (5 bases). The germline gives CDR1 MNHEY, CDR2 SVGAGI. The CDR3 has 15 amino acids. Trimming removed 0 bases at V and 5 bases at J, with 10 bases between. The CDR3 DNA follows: TGTGCCAGCAGTTACTCAGCCGGGGTAACCGGGGAGCTGTTTTTT. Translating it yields CASSYSAGVTGELFF.

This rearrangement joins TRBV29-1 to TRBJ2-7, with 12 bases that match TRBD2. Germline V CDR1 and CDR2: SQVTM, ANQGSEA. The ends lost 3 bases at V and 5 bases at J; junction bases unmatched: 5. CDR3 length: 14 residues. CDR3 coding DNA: TGCAGCGTTGAGGGCCTAGCGGGAGGGGACGAGCAGTACTTC. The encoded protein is CSVEGLAGGDEQYF.

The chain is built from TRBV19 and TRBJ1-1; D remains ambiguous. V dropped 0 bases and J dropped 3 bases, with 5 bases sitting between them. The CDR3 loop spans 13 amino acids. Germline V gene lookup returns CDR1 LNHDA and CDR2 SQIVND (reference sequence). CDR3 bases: TGTGCCAGTAGTATAGATCGGTACACTGAAGCTTTCTTT. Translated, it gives CASSIDRYTEAFF.

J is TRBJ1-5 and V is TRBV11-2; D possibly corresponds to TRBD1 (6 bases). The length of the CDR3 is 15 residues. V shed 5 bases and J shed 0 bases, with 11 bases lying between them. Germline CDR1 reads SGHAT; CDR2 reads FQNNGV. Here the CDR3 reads CASSQDSHSNQPQHF. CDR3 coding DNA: TGTGCCAGCAGCCAGGACAGCCATAGCAATCAGCCCCAGCATTTT.

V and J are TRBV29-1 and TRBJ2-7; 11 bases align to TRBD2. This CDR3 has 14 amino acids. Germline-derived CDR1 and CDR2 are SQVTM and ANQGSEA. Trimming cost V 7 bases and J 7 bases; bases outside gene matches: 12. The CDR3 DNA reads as TGCAGCGCTATCACGGGGGGGACTAGCGGTGAGCAGTACTTC. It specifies CSAITGGTSGEQYF.

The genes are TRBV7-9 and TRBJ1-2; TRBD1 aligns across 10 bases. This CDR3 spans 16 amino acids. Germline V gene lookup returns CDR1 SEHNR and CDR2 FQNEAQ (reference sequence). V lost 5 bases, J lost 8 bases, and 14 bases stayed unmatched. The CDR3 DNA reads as TGTGCCAGCAGCCTGTTTGCGACAGGGGGCGCCGAGGGCTACACCTTC. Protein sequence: CASSLFATGGAEGYTF.

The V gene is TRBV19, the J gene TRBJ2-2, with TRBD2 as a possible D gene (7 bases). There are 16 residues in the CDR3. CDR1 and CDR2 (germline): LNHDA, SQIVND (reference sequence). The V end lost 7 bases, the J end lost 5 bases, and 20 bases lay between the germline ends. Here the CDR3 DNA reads TGTGCCAGTACCTCTTGGGGGGGCCGACGGACCGGGGAGCTGTTTTTT. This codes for CASTSWGGRRTGELFF.

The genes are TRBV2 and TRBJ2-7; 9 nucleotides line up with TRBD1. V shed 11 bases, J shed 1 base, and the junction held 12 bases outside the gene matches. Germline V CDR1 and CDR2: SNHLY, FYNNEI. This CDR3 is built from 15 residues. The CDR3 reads CAQRGRTGASYEQYF. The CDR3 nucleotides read TGTGCCCAAAGAGGGAGGACAGGGGCATCCTACGAGCAGTACTTC.

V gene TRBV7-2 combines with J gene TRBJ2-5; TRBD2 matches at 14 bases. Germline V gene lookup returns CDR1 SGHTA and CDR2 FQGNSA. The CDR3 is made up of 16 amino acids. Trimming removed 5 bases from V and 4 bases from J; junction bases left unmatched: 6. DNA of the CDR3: TGTGCCAGCAGCACCGGGACTAGCGGGAGTAGAGAGACCCAGTACTTC. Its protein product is CASSTGTSGSRETQYF.

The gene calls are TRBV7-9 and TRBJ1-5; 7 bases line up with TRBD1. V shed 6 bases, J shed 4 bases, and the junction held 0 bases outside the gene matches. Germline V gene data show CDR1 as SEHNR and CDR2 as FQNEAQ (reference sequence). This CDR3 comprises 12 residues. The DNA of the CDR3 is TGTGCCAGCAGGACAGGGAATCAGCCCCAGCATTTT. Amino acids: CASRTGNQPQHF.

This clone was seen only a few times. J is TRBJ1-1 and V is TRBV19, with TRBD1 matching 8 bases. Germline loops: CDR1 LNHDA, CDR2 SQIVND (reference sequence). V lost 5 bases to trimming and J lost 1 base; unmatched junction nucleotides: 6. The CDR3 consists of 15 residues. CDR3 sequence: CASSAQGAGNTEAFF. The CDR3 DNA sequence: TGTGCCAGTAGTGCTCAGGGGGCTGGGAACACTGAAGCTTTCTTT.

In DNA, the CDR3 is TGTGCCAGCAGCTCCGGACTAGACTCCTACAATGAGCAGTTCTTC. Residues: CASSSGLDSYNEQFF. The chain has TRBV7-9 and TRBJ2-1, with 7 bases identical to TRBD2. The CDR3 sequence is 15 residues long. Germline V gene data show CDR1 as SEHNR and CDR2 as FQNEAQ (reference sequence). V was pared by 4 bases and J by 0 bases, with 3 bases of the junction left unmatched.

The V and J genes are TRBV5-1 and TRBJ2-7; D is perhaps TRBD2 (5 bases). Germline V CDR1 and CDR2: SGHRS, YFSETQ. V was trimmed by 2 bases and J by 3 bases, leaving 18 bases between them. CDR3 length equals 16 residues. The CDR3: CASSFRARELFYEQYF. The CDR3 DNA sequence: TGCGCCAGCAGCTTTAGGGCAAGGGAGCTCTTCTACGAGCAGTACTTC.

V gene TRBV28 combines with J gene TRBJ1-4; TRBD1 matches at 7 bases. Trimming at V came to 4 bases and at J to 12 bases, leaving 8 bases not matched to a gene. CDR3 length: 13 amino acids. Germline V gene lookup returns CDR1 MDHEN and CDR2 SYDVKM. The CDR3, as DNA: TGTGCCAGCAGTTCCCAGGGGGTGGGAGAACTGTTTTTT. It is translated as CASSSQGVGELFF.

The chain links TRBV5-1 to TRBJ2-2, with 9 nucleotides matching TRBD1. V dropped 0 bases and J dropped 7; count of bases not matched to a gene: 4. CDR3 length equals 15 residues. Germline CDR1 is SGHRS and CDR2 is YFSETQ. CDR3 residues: CASSLGDREIGELFF. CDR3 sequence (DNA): TGCGCCAGCAGCTTGGGGGACAGGGAAATCGGGGAGCTGTTTTTT.